Listed below are T cell receptor beta chains from one sample, sequenced in a study of blood T cell repertoires in COVID-19. Assay: immunoSEQ multiplex PCR; the TCRdb copy retains only in-frame clones and omits some. The sample lists a few hundred thousand clones; 88% were seen once. Sequenced material: PBMCs or T cells enriched from blood (not recorded which). These receptors all stem from a man between 25 and 39 years old who had recovered from COVID-19. Both conserved end residues are part of each CDR3. The order of the fields is CDR3 length, D gene, J gene, V gene, clone size, CDR3 DNA, CDR3 protein. D genes are given only for firm matches. Clone size is stated in some rows and not others, as once, few, many or a class when expanded.

>15|.|TRBJ1-5|TRBV5-4|.
TGTGCCAGCAGCTTGACCCCACACGGCAATCAGCCCCAGCATTTT
CASSLTPHGNQPQHF
>15|.|TRBJ2-1|TRBV5-1|.
TGCGCCAGCAGCTTGGGGGTTACAGGGCGGGATGAGCAGTTCTTC
CASSLGVTGRDEQFF
>17|.|TRBJ1-5|TRBV19|once
TGTGCCAGTAGTATAGATCTGGTCAGTGATAGCAATCAGCCCCAGCATTTT
CASSIDLVSDSNQPQHF
>18|TRBD1|TRBJ1-3|TRBV15|.
TGTGCCACCAGCAGCAGCCGGGGACAGGGCTATCCTGGAAACACCATATATTTT
CATSSSRGQGYPGNTIYF
>16|TRBD1|TRBJ1-2|TRBV7-9|.
TGTGCCAGCAGCTTAGCCTGGACAGGGACTAACTATGGCTACACCTTC
CASSLAWTGTNYGYTF
>17|.|TRBJ2-7|TRBV23-1|.
TGCGCCAGCAGTCAATCGGGGACTGACTTCTTTCGGGACGAGCAGTACTTC
CASSQSGTDFFRDEQYF
>15|.|TRBJ1-5|TRBV5-4|.
TGTGCCAGCAGCTCAGGCGGGGGTCGCAATCAGCCCCAGCATTTT
CASSSGGGRNQPQHF
>14|.|TRBJ2-7|TRBV24-1|.
TGTGCCACCAGCGGTGGGCGTCCGTCAGGGGAGCAGTACTTC
CATSGGRPSGEQYF
>13|TRBD1|TRBJ2-7|TRBV6-5|.
TGTGCCAGCAGTAAGGACAGGGATTTTCGGGAGTACTTC
CASSKDRDFREYF
>14|TRBD1|TRBJ2-2|TRBV3-1/TRBV3-2|.
TGTGCCAGCAGCAGGACAGGGGGGGCCGGGGAGCTGTTTTTT
CASSRTGGAGELFF
>17|TRBD1|TRBJ1-1|TRBV5-1|.
TGCGCCAGCAGCTGGCGAACAGGGGGCAGGATGAACACTGAAGCTTTCTTT
CASSWRTGGRMNTEAFF
>22|TRBD2|TRBJ2-1|TRBV7-6|.
TGTGCCAGCAGCCACCAAACGCTATTGGAGACTAGCGGGGGCTCGGTGCAGAATGAGCAGTTCTTC
CASSHQTLLETSGGSVQNEQFF
>12|.|TRBJ1-1|TRBV12-3/TRBV12-4|.
TGTGCCAGCAGTTTTACGGGGGTTGAAGCTTTCTTT
CASSFTGVEAFF
>13|.|TRBJ2-7|TRBV11-2|.
TGTGCCAGCAGCTCACGACAGGACTACGAGCAGTACTTC
CASSSRQDYEQYF
>13|TRBD1|TRBJ2-7|TRBV7-2|.
TGTGCCAGCAGCTTAGAAGGGGGCAGCGAGCAGTACTTC
CASSLEGGSEQYF